The entry that follows covers one T cell receptor beta chain sequence. The data belong to a study of Ad26.COV2.S vaccination and SARS-CoV-2 variants. Study at large: Intramuscular Ad26.COV2.S at 5x10^10 or 1x10^11 viral particles.

Germline values: CDR1 SQVTM, CDR2 ANQGSEA. The V end was cut by 1 base, the J end by 6 bases, with 13 bases between. This CDR3 region has 14 residues. Treatment defined: roughly 19 received Ad26.COV2.S at low or high dose, single or two shots; five or six received placebo; per-sample allocation not given. At day 63 after the first vaccine or placebo injection, samples were drawn. Aged 18-55 years, donor was enrolled in Boston in about 2020. Only in-frame clones appear in the TCRdb table, and some are missing; sequencing was by immunoSEQ multiplex PCR. This sample carries 430,000 or so clones, about 91% of them seen once, and the ten largest clones take around 2.6%.

The sequence derives from a person aged 18-60 years who received the Ad26.COV2.S COVID-19 vaccine or a placebo. The V and J genes are TRBV29-1 and TRBJ2-1; D call uncertain. Sequenced material: peripheral blood, taken in a trial of Ad26.COV2.S vaccine versus placebo. This CDR3 reads CSVEGAVKLNEQFF. In DNA, the CDR3 is TGCAGCGTTGAAGGAGCTGTAAAACTCAATGAGCAGTTCTTC.